The clone carrying this TCR beta chain was recorded at least ten times. What it binds is not known. The read gets to within 3 residues of the CDR3 end, and the germline J gene fills in the rest. This CDR3 spans 15 amino acids. Trimming cost V 2 bases and J 2 bases, with 13 bases left between them. The germline gives CDR1 SGHAT, CDR2 FQNNGV. The record originates from a study of T cell clonality in common variable immunodeficiency. Only in-frame clones appear in the TCRdb table, and some are missing; sequencing was by immunoSEQ multiplex PCR. The table lists tens of thousands of clones, with no singletons. Study-wide findings and caveats: The cause of increased CVID clonality remains unclear without subpopulation sequencing.

This sequence joins TRBV11-2 and TRBJ2-7; D is ambiguous. The clonotype was recovered from a person between 18 and 70 years old in good health. Source material: peripheral blood mononuclear cells. The CDR3 loop is CASSLHGSEAYEQYF. The sequenced part of the CDR3 DNA is TGTGCCAGCAGCTTACACGGCAGCGAAGCCTACGAG.